The 30 T cell receptor beta chains below come from one sample, sequenced in a study of cytomegalovirus exposure and HLA in healthy donors. The PCR had 60 Vbeta and 13 Jbeta primers. Sequencing was performed with immunoSEQ multiplex PCR; in TCRdb, only in-frame clones are kept and a portion is missing. The table has about 190,000 clones, 70% to 75% seen once. Sequencing was performed on PBMCs. These receptors were taken from a man aged 25 to 40 in good health and CMV-seropositive.

This chain joins TRBV6-4 and TRBJ1-2; a weak D match, TRBD1 (5 bases). Looked up from germline, CDR1 is MRHNA and CDR2 is SNTAGT. This CDR3 region has 16 residues. V gave up 0 bases and J gave up 8 bases, with 19 bases separating them. CDR3 region: CASSDSQFTGIAGYTF. The CDR3 DNA is TGTGCCAGCAGTGACTCCCAATTTACAGGAATAGCAGGCTACACCTTC.

This clone was recorded once. As DNA, the CDR3 is TGTGCCAGCAGCTATTTCGGTACAGGGATCGCCAAAAACATTCAGTACTTC. Its protein is CASSYFGTGIAKNIQYF. The chain employs TRBV11-2 and TRBJ2-4, with D perhaps TRBD1 (6 bases). CDR3 size: 17 residues. Between the trimmed V and J ends, which lost 4 bases and 1 base, there was a span of 17 bases. CDR1 is SGHAT, CDR2 FQNNGV, per germline.

This chain connects TRBV30 to TRBJ2-7; possibly TRBD1 for D (6 bases). CDR3 size: 16 residues. From germline, CDR1 is GTSNPN and CDR2 SVGIG (reference sequence). The V gene lost 0 bases and the J gene lost 5 bases, with 20 bases spanning the gap. This CDR3 reads CAWSVHPTPGHDEQYF. In DNA, the CDR3 is TGTGCCTGGAGTGTACACCCCACTCCGGGACATGACGAGCAGTACTTC.

The V and J genes are TRBV5-4 and TRBJ2-2, with no clear D. Germline loops: CDR1 SGHNT, CDR2 YYREEE (reference sequence). This CDR3 region has 14 residues. Trimming removed 0 bases at V and 8 bases at J, with 11 bases between. This chain's CDR3 is CASSLETLRGELFF. The CDR3 DNA follows: TGTGCCAGCAGCTTGGAAACTCTCAGGGGGGAGCTGTTTTTT.

The J gene is TRBJ1-5, the V gene TRBV4-3; a possible D gene is TRBD1 (5 bases). The CDR3 consists of 18 residues. Germline assignment: CDR1 LGHNA and CDR2 YSLEER. The ends were cut back, 0 bases at V and 0 bases at J, with 15 bases in the middle. The DNA of the CDR3 is TGCGCCAGCAGCCAAGATCCGACAGATCTTAATAGCAATCAGCCCCAGCATTTT. It specifies CASSQDPTDLNSNQPQHF.

This chain uses TRBV4-1 with TRBJ2-2; a weak D match, TRBD1 (6 bases). CDR3 length: 15 residues. V gave up 4 bases and J gave up 7 bases, with 16 bases separating them. Germline-derived CDR1 and CDR2 are MGHRA and YSYEKL. CDR3 residues: CASSPDRTVGGELFF. As DNA, the CDR3 is TGCGCCAGCAGCCCCGATAGGACAGTGGGCGGGGAGCTGTTTTTT.

The rearrangement uses TRBV28 and TRBJ2-7; TRBD2 matches 12 bases. Trimming removed 6 bases from V and 5 bases from J; junction bases left unmatched: 14. This CDR3 contains 17 residues. Germline CDR1 reads MDHEN; CDR2 reads SYDVKM. The CDR3: CASSEGASGRVRHEQYF. In DNA form, the CDR3 reads TGTGCCAGCAGCGAGGGGGCTAGCGGGAGGGTGAGGCACGAGCAGTACTTC.

V is TRBV4-1 and J is TRBJ2-7; perhaps TRBD1 as D (6 bases). The CDR3 covers 15 residues. Trimming took 1 base from V and 7 from J, leaving 17 bases between them. The germline V gene has CDR1 MGHRA and CDR2 YSYEKL. The CDR3 protein is CASSQVGAHEGEQYF. As DNA, the CDR3 is TGCGCCAGCAGCCAAGTGGGGGCCCATGAGGGAGAGCAGTACTTC.

J is TRBJ2-2 and V is TRBV5-4; D remains ambiguous. With 3 bases removed from V and 3 bases from J, the gap between germline ends came to 12 bases. The CDR3 has 15 amino acids. Per germline, CDR1 SGHNT and CDR2 YYREEE (reference sequence). CDR3 sequence reads: CASSWRSGDTGELFF. CDR3 DNA: TGTGCCAGCAGCTGGCGGAGTGGAGACACCGGGGAGCTGTTTTTT.

The chain recombines TRBV30 with TRBJ2-1; tentatively, D is TRBD2 (7 bases). This CDR3 spans 15 amino acids. The V and J ends lost 1 base and 0 bases respectively, with 10 bases between them. Germline values: CDR1 GTSNPN, CDR2 SVGIG (reference sequence). The CDR3 DNA is TGTGCCTGGAGTGGAAGGGGGGGCTCCTACAATGAGCAGTTCTTC. Encoded protein: CAWSGRGGSYNEQFF.

The gene calls are TRBV7-2 and TRBJ2-5; 12 bases line up with TRBD1. V gave up 7 bases and J gave up 4 bases; unmatched junction bases: 7. The CDR3 spans 15 residues. Germline values: CDR1 SGHTA, CDR2 FQGNSA. The CDR3 bases are TGTGCCAGCAAAGAGGGGACAGGGGGCCTAGAGACCCAGTACTTC. Translated: CASKEGTGGLETQYF.

The table lists this clone with a count of one. The chain links TRBV27 to TRBJ1-2; 8 bases fit TRBD1. V shed 10 bases, J shed 6 bases, and the junction held 16 bases outside the gene matches. CDR3 length equals 15 residues. Germline V CDR1 and CDR2: MNHEY, SMNVEV (reference sequence). In DNA, the CDR3 is TGTGCCACCCGAAGACAGGGGCGAAGTCTTAATGGCTACACCTTC. This translates into CATRRQGRSLNGYTF.

The rearrangement uses TRBV7-2 and TRBJ1-2; 9 bases align to TRBD1. The germline V gene encodes CDR1 SGHTA and CDR2 FQGNSA. The CDR3 is made up of 17 amino acids. The V segment lost 1 base and the J segment 1 base; nucleotides outside the gene matches: 7. The CDR3 here is CASSLVGGTGNNYGYTF. The CDR3 DNA reads TGTGCCAGCAGCTTAGTAGGGGGGACAGGGAATAACTATGGCTACACCTTC.

The chain employs TRBV30 and TRBJ2-1; 12 bases align to TRBD2. The CDR3 loop spans 12 amino acids. Germline V gene data show CDR1 as GTSNPN and CDR2 as SVGIG (reference sequence). The junction had 0 bases not matched to a gene; V was cut back by 8 bases and J by 4 bases. Here the CDR3 DNA reads TGTGCCCTAGCGGGAGGGTACAATGAGCAGTTCTTC. It translates to CALAGGYNEQFF.

This sequence joins TRBV6-5 and TRBJ1-2; no clear D gene. Germline V gene lookup returns CDR1 MNHEY and CDR2 SVGAGI. The length of the CDR3 is 15 residues. V lost 0 bases and J 2 bases, leaving 10 bases between the germline ends. The CDR3 DNA reads TGTGCCAGCAGTTACTCCTACGGTTTGAACTATGGCTACACCTTC. Protein: CASSYSYGLNYGYTF.

The chain carries TRBV27 and TRBJ2-1, with TRBD1 identical over 8 bases. This CDR3 contains 14 residues. Germline values: CDR1 MNHEY, CDR2 SMNVEV (reference sequence). V shed 3 bases, J shed 6 bases, and the junction held 4 bases outside the gene matches. The DNA for the CDR3 is TGTGCCAGCAGTTTCTGGACAGGGATCAATGAGCAGTTCTTC. It is translated as CASSFWTGINEQFF.

Of note for this clone: This sample includes further DNA sequences coding for the same CDR3. The V call is TRBV5-1, the J call TRBJ2-1, with D unresolved. CDR1 is SGHRS and CDR2 is YFSETQ in the germline V gene. V lost 1 base and J 0 bases, leaving 8 bases between the germline ends. This CDR3 region has 15 residues. CDR3 protein: CASSLFTSSYNEQFF. DNA for the CDR3: TGCGCCAGCAGCTTGTTCACCAGCTCCTACAATGAGCAGTTCTTC.

CDR3 in amino acids: CAGGGRYEQYF. In nucleotides, the CDR3 is TGCGCCGGGGGGGGGAGATACGAGCAGTACTTC. The genes are TRBV10-1 and TRBJ2-7, with 7 bases aligning to TRBD2. Looked up from germline, CDR1 is WNHNN and CDR2 is SYGVQD (reference sequence). The CDR3 sequence is 11 residues long. Germline trimming cut 11 bases from V and 4 bases from J; bases unmatched to any gene: 5.

The table lists this clone with a few counts. The J gene is TRBJ2-2, the V gene TRBV10-2, with 13 bases lining up with TRBD2. Germline-derived CDR1 and CDR2 are WSHSY and SAAADI. The J segment lost 5 bases and the V segment lost 5 bases, leaving 5 bases of the junction unmatched. The CDR3 totals 16 residues. The CDR3 protein is CASSSWTSGSTGELFF. The CDR3 DNA reads TGCGCCAGCAGTTCTTGGACTAGCGGGAGTACCGGGGAGCTGTTTTTT.

Only a few counts were recorded for this clone. The chain uses TRBV7-3 and TRBJ1-1; the match to TRBD1 covers 8 bases. Germline lookup yields CDR1 SGHTA and CDR2 FQGTGA. The trim removed 6 bases at V and 8 bases at J, leaving 8 bases unmatched. The CDR3 sequence is 13 residues long. CDR3 coding DNA: TGTGCCAGCAGATCCGACAGGGGCCGAGAAGCTTTCTTT. Translating it yields CASRSDRGREAFF.

This clone has just one count. The chain carries TRBV28 and TRBJ2-5, with unresolved D. The CDR3 totals 13 residues. The germline gives CDR1 MDHEN, CDR2 SYDVKM. Trimming took 8 bases from V and 2 from J, leaving 12 bases between them. The CDR3, as DNA: TGTGCCAGCTTCGGCGGTCCTCAAGAGACCCAGTACTTC. It translates to CASFGGPQETQYF.

In its sample, this clone was seen a few times. V and J are TRBV5-1 and TRBJ2-1; 11 bases align to TRBD2. Germline CDR1 is SGHRS and CDR2 is YFSETQ. The CDR3 has 15 residues. V shed 0 bases, J shed 10 bases, and the junction held 6 bases outside the gene matches. The CDR3, as DNA: TGCGCCAGCAGCTTGGTAACTAGCGGGGGCCGAGAGCAGTTCTTC. This translates into CASSLVTSGGREQFF.

The chain carries TRBV19 and TRBJ1-5; 7 bases map to TRBD1. The germline CDR1 and CDR2 sequences are LNHDA and SQIVND (reference sequence). V was pared by 5 bases and J by 9 bases, with 10 bases of the junction left unmatched. This CDR3 region has 14 residues. The CDR3 DNA reads TGTGCCAGTAGTTTCGGACAGGCCCAAGGGCCCCAGCATTTT. Translated: CASSFGQAQGPQHF.

J is TRBJ1-5 and V is TRBV10-2; TRBD1 matches at 9 bases. V dropped 6 bases and J dropped 4; count of bases not matched to a gene: 4. The V gene's germline CDR1 is WSHSY and CDR2 SAAADI. The CDR3 contains 14 residues. The CDR3 sequence is CASRGQGNNQPQHF. In DNA, the CDR3 is TGCGCCAGCAGGGGACAGGGTAATAATCAGCCCCAGCATTTT.

Remarks on this clone: The junction shows a germline mismatch at one end, possibly a read error. This sequence joins TRBV7-3 and TRBJ1-1; D perhaps matches TRBD1 (5 bases). This CDR3 spans 15 amino acids. Germline V gene data show CDR1 as SGHTA and CDR2 as FQGTGA. This CDR3 is CSSSLTAGGNTEAFF. The CDR3 DNA follows: TGTTCCAGCAGCTTAACGGCCGGGGGGAACACTGAAGCTTTCTTT.

CDR3 sequence: CASSVVGQRYGYTF. CDR3 nucleotide sequence: TGTGCCAGCAGCGTAGTGGGACAGCGATATGGCTACACCTTC. The chain links TRBV9 to TRBJ1-2; 7 bases align to TRBD1. The J segment lost 5 bases and the V segment lost 0 bases, leaving 4 bases of the junction unmatched. The germline V gene has CDR1 SGDLS and CDR2 YYNGEE. The CDR3 totals 14 residues.

This clone was seen only once. The chain couples TRBV2 to TRBJ2-7; TRBD2 agrees at 9 bases. With 1 base clipped from V and 2 bases from J, the junction kept 0 bases outside the gene matches. Germline V CDR1 and CDR2: SNHLY, FYNNEI. The CDR3 contains 14 residues. The CDR3 loop is CASSEGTSAYEQYF. The CDR3 region has the DNA TGTGCCAGCAGTGAAGGGACTAGCGCCTACGAGCAGTACTTC.

This clone appeared once. The chain links TRBV7-2 to TRBJ2-3; D perhaps matches TRBD2 (5 bases). CDR3 length: 13 amino acids. V lost 6 bases and J lost 2, with 9 bases in between. CDR1 SGHTA and CDR2 FQGNSA come from the germline V gene. The chain's CDR3 is CASRTGSTDTQYF. CDR3 in DNA: TGTGCCAGCAGGACGGGGTCCACAGATACGCAGTATTTT.

V and J are TRBV5-6 and TRBJ1-6; D possibly corresponds to TRBD1 (6 bases). The ends were cut back, 3 bases at V and 7 bases at J, with 11 bases in the middle. The CDR3 extends over 14 amino acids. Germline lookup yields CDR1 SGHDT and CDR2 YYEEEE. CDR3 sequence: CASSYRQVNSPLHF. DNA of the CDR3: TGTGCCAGCAGCTACCGACAGGTGAATTCACCCCTCCACTTT.

The V call is TRBV7-2, the J call TRBJ2-7; TRBD1 matches at 10 bases. Germline assignment: CDR1 SGHTA and CDR2 FQGNSA. The ends lost 5 bases at V and 4 bases at J; junction bases unmatched: 5. The CDR3 extends over 14 amino acids. CDR3 DNA sequence: TGTGCCAGCAGCCCGGGACAGGGGAGGTACGAGCAGTACTTC. Translation: CASSPGQGRYEQYF.